This TCR beta chain was sequenced in a study of control samples from healthy donors and cancer patients. This CDR3 region has 12 residues. V was shortened by 7 bases and J by 4 bases, with 11 bases between the two germline ends. Germline V gives CDR1 MNHEY, CDR2 SMNVEV (reference sequence). Method: immunoSEQ multiplex PCR; TCRdb's copy keeps in-frame clones and lacks some. In total, the table holds under 200,000 clones. The receptor's source is a woman in her thirties in good health. The genes are TRBV27 and TRBJ2-7; the D is unclear. Sequenced input: blood. CDR3 nucleotides: TGTGCCAGCACCCTTTTAGGGTACGAGCAGTACTTC. It codes for CASTLLGYEQYF.